What follows describes a single T cell receptor beta chain. The target of this receptor is not known. Per-base qualities were not stored, and no clone one base away is much larger. These data are taken from a study of response to subunit inactivated influenza vaccine (dated by TCRdb to between 2017 and 2018). A note on the overall study: The study used deep quantitative T cell receptor repertoire profiling to track responses to a trivalent subunit inactivated influenza vaccine. Study-wide findings and limitations: The authors suggested that each seasonal influenza vaccination may recruit only a limited number of new T cells.

The library was produced with RT-PCR. The run used an Illumina HiSeq 2500. TCRdb's own reprocessing of the public reads used fastp at Q25 and MiXCR and kept productive beta chains. Each CDR3 protein appears once, grouped with its most common genes and DNA. Present in this sample are roughly 620,000 distinct CDR3 sequences, around 11% of which were seen just once. 8% to 13% of the sample goes to the ten largest clones. The same sample was also studied in work on T cells expressing NK-cell markers. The second paper states: TCR beta cDNA libraries were prepared using 5'RACE template switching, which introduced a universal primer site and unique molecular identifiers. In sorted CD3+CD56+NKG2C+, CD3+CD56+NKG2C- and CD3+CD56-NKG2C+ T-cell subsets from several donors, TCR beta-chain repertoires were profiled. Of the eight sequenced donors, seven were found to be HCMV-seropositive and one was found to be HCMV-seronegative. To restrict sorting to alphabetaTCR-expressing T cells, an anti-gammadeltaTCR antibody was added in several experiments. In over 5 donors, the dominant CD3+CD56+NKG2C+ clonotypes were among the top 10 CD8+ clonotypes and accounted for roughly 1.0-8% of CD8+ T cells. Those dominant clonotypes were again the most abundant among CD3+CD56-NKG2C+ cells in four donors, at about 25-60.1%. It remained unclear whether the expanded NKG2C-expressing T cell clones were specific for HCMV antigens. Randomly selected healthy volunteers, three men and five women, were used as the eight sequenced donors. HCMV serostatus was determined by detecting HCMV-specific IgG in serum with a commercial ELISA kit. Peripheral blood mononuclear cells were isolated from blood by Ficoll density gradient centrifugation. For six donors, bulk peripheral blood T-cell repertoires were additionally sequenced from unsorted PBMC. Priming for cDNA synthesis came from the TCR beta constant segment, and two successive PCR amplification steps followed. Sequencing of the libraries produced 2 x 150 bp reads on Illumina HiSeq 2000/2500, MiSeq or NextSeq. MIGEC was used to demultiplex reads and group reads by UMI, and MiTCR was used to assemble and quantify clonotypes. To exclude erroneous sequences, any TCR cDNA sequence not supported by at least two reads was discarded. The tcR package was used for downstream repertoire analysis, and clonotypes were matched across fractions by CDR3 nucleotide sequence plus V segment. VDJmatch was used to annotate antigen specificity against VDJdb, with one amino acid substitution allowed in CDR3.

Sequencing used PBMCs from blood, obtained on the day of vaccination. The TCR originated in a man aged 50-59 years who received an inactivated influenza vaccine. Donor details come from another sample of the same person, matched by shared clones.

The nucleotide sequence is TGTGCCACCAGTGAACCTCCGGGACAGGGGGCTCCGGGCATTCAGTACTTC. This codes for CATSEPPGQGAPGIQYF. The chain employs TRBV24-1 and TRBJ2-4, with 12 bases aligning to TRBD1. The germline V and J ends show losses of 4 bases and 9 bases respectively, and no gene match explains 12 bases of the junction. CDR1 KGHDR and CDR2 SFDVKD are derived from the germline V gene. Including cysteine and phenylalanine, the CDR3 has 17 amino acids. Only the CDR3 portion is preserved as DNA: 51 bases, with reading frame beginning at the first base.